The 12 T cell receptor beta chains below were found in one sample sequenced in a study of blood T cell repertoires in COVID-19. TCRdb's copy holds only in-frame clones and misses some; the assay was immunoSEQ multiplex PCR. The repertoire has 200,000 to 250,000 clones, about four fifths of them found once; the top ten carry about 4.8%. Sequenced: PBMCs or T cells enriched from blood (not recorded which). Source of these receptors: a woman aged 50 to 60 who had been exposed to COVID-19.

The table lists this clone with a few counts. The chain joins TRBV7-9 to TRBJ2-5, with D possibly being TRBD2 (7 bases). The CDR3 is 16 residues long. Germline values: CDR1 SEHNR, CDR2 FQNEAQ (reference sequence). The V gene lost 3 bases and the J gene lost 5 bases, with 19 bases spanning the gap. CDR3 nucleotide sequence: TGTGCCAGCAGCTTCTCCCGGGGGGCCCGGTGGGAGACCCAGTACTTC. It codes for CASSFSRGARWETQYF.

V is TRBV28 and J is TRBJ2-1; TRBD2 aligns across 8 bases. There are 15 residues in the CDR3. Trimming at V came to 4 bases and at J to 0 bases, leaving 2 bases not matched to a gene. Germline assignment: CDR1 MDHEN and CDR2 SYDVKM. Here the CDR3 reads CASSSAGVSYNEQFF. The CDR3 DNA sequence: TGTGCCAGCAGTTCAGCGGGGGTCTCCTACAATGAGCAGTTCTTC. The full variable domain, its missing parts supplied by reference TRBV28 and TRBJ2-1, is DVKVTQSSRYLVKRTGEKVFLECVQDMDHENMFWYRQDPGLGLRLIYFSYDVKMKEKGDIPEGYSVSREKKERFSLILESASTNQTSMYLCASSSAGVSYNEQFFGPGTRLTVL.

This chain's CDR3 is CASSPRDRNSNQPQHF. The CDR3 region has the DNA TGCGCCAGCAGCCCACGCGACAGGAATAGCAATCAGCCCCAGCATTTT. J is TRBJ1-5 and V is TRBV5-1; TRBD1 is a possible D gene (6 bases). The CDR3 has 16 amino acids. With 4 bases removed from V and 0 bases from J, the gap between germline ends came to 14 bases. Germline assignment: CDR1 SGHRS and CDR2 YFSETQ.

V gene TRBV3-1 (or the pseudogene TRBV3-2) combines with J gene TRBJ2-3; D is possibly TRBD2 (6 bases). CDR3 length equals 16 residues. Trimming removed 3 bases at V and 2 bases at J, with 15 bases between. Per germline, CDR1 LGHDT and CDR2 YNNKEL (reference sequence). CDR3 sequence (DNA): TGTGCCAGCAGCCAGAGGGTTGGGGGGTACACAGATACGCAGTATTTT. Amino acid sequence: CASSQRVGGYTDTQYF.

The V and J genes are TRBV4-2 and TRBJ2-3; 8 bases are shared with TRBD1. V shed 4 bases, J shed 4 bases, and the junction held 7 bases outside the gene matches. CDR3 length: 15 residues. From germline, CDR1 is LGHNA and CDR2 YNFKEQ. CDR3 amino acids: CASSRLQGEADTQYF. The CDR3 DNA reads TGTGCCAGCAGCCGCCTACAGGGGGAGGCAGATACGCAGTATTTT.

The chain links TRBV23-1 to TRBJ2-3; 7 bases map to TRBD1. TRBV23-1 has ORF status, its function being uncertain. V was pared by 6 bases and J by 0 bases, with 18 bases of the junction left unmatched. CDR3 length equals 19 residues. The CDR3 loop reads CASSRSWDSCPPSTDTQYF. CDR3 sequence (DNA): TGCGCCAGCAGCCGTAGTTGGGACAGCTGCCCTCCTAGCACAGATACGCAGTATTTT.

This chain links TRBV6-2 or TRBV6-3 with TRBJ1-1; 9 bases are a match to TRBD1. The CDR3 length is 15 residues. With 4 bases clipped from V and 1 base from J, the junction kept 4 bases outside the gene matches. Germline assignment: CDR1 MNHEY and CDR2 SVGEGT. CDR3 loop: CASSFKGQGNTEAFF. The CDR3 bases are TGTGCCAGCAGTTTCAAGGGACAGGGGAACACTGAAGCTTTCTTT.

J is TRBJ1-2 and V is TRBV5-6; 9 positions agree with TRBD1. This CDR3 spans 15 amino acids. Germline V gene lookup returns CDR1 SGHDT and CDR2 YYEEEE. Trimming took 1 base from V and 6 from J; bases not matched to a gene: 7. In DNA form, the CDR3 reads TGTGCCAGCAGCTTGCCGGGACAGGGTATCGATGGCTACACCTTC. Translating it yields CASSLPGQGIDGYTF.

The rearrangement links TRBV7-9 to TRBJ1-2, with D possibly TRBD1 on 6 matching bases. This CDR3 comprises 14 residues. Germline V CDR1 and CDR2: SEHNR, FQNEAQ (reference sequence). V gave up 5 bases and J gave up 0 bases, with 10 bases separating them. This CDR3 reads CASSPTGTNYGYTF. CDR3 coding DNA: TGTGCCAGCAGCCCCACAGGGACTAACTATGGCTACACCTTC.

This sequence joins TRBV12-3 or TRBV12-4 and TRBJ1-2, with D maybe TRBD1 (5 bases). The V end was cut by 8 bases, the J end by 3 bases, with 10 bases between. The CDR3 consists of 12 residues. The CDR3 here is CASGGDDYGYTF. CDR3 sequence (DNA): TGTGCCAGCGGGGGGGACGACTATGGCTACACCTTC.

The gene calls are TRBV19 and TRBJ1-1; D gene uncertain. The germline V gene encodes CDR1 LNHDA and CDR2 SQIVND (reference sequence). Trimming took 4 bases from V and 1 from J, leaving 4 bases between them. CDR3 size: 12 residues. The CDR3 nucleotides read TGTGCCAGTAGTAGAGCGAACACTGAAGCTTTCTTT. This translates into CASSRANTEAFF.

The chain carries TRBV24-1 and TRBJ2-5; maybe TRBD2 (6 bases). The V end was cut by 4 bases, the J end by 7 bases, with 15 bases between. Looked up from germline, CDR1 is KGHDR and CDR2 is SFDVKD. This CDR3 region has 14 residues. This CDR3 reads CATSENGGRGTQYF. For the CDR3, the DNA is TGTGCCACCAGTGAAAACGGGGGACGAGGGACCCAGTACTTC.